A selection of T cell receptor beta chains follows, all from one sample in a study of cytomegalovirus exposure and HLA in healthy donors. Sequencing used immunoSEQ multiplex PCR; TCRdb keeps in-frame clones, though not all of them. Of about 150,000 clones in the sample, 65% to 70% are singletons; the top ten hold about 10%. Material: PBMCs. These receptor sequences come from a young man in good health and CMV-seropositive. Each CDR3 is given with its conserved first and last residue. A D gene is named only where the DNA matches it firmly. Size is stated for part of the rows, as once, few or many counts, or as a class when the clone is expanded.

d_call: NA
clone_size: few
j_call: TRBJ1-5
v_call: TRBV6-5
cdr3_aa: CASSYSSYNQPQHF
cdr3_nt: TGTGCCAGCAGTTACTCGTCCTACAATCAGCCCCAGCATTTT

d_call: TRBD1
clone_size: once
j_call: TRBJ2-7
v_call: TRBV6-5
cdr3_aa: CASRPGTDSYEQYF
cdr3_nt: TGTGCCAGCAGGCCTGGGACAGACTCCTACGAGCAGTACTTC

d_call: NA
clone_size: few
j_call: TRBJ2-7
v_call: TRBV2
cdr3_aa: CARKSESSYEQYF
cdr3_nt: TGTGCCAGAAAAAGTGAGAGCTCCTACGAGCAGTACTTC

d_call: TRBD2
clone_size: NA
j_call: TRBJ2-2
v_call: TRBV6-6
cdr3_aa: CASSRLAGEGGELFF
cdr3_nt: TGTGCCAGCAGCAGACTAGCGGGAGAGGGCGGGGAGCTGTTTTTT

d_call: NA
clone_size: NA
j_call: TRBJ1-1
v_call: TRBV5-1
cdr3_aa: CASSSRQTHFMNTEAFF
cdr3_nt: TGCGCCAGCAGCTCCCGACAGACCCACTTTATGAACACTGAAGCTTTCTTT

d_call: TRBD1
clone_size: NA
j_call: TRBJ2-5
v_call: TRBV10-3
cdr3_aa: CAIMGQGQETQYF
cdr3_nt: TGTGCCATCATGGGACAGGGTCAAGAGACCCAGTACTTC

d_call: NA
clone_size: NA
j_call: TRBJ2-5
v_call: TRBV28
cdr3_aa: CASSSSGFQETQYF
cdr3_nt: TGTGCCAGCAGTTCCTCGGGATTCCAAGAGACCCAGTACTTC

d_call: TRBD1
clone_size: NA
j_call: TRBJ2-1
v_call: TRBV2
cdr3_aa: CASTADRGSYNEQFF
cdr3_nt: TGTGCCAGCACCGCTGACAGGGGCTCCTACAATGAGCAGTTCTTC

d_call: NA
clone_size: NA
j_call: TRBJ1-2
v_call: TRBV6-1
cdr3_aa: CASSPTDRFRGYTF
cdr3_nt: TGTGCCAGCAGTCCTACCGACAGGTTCAGGGGCTACACCTTC

d_call: NA
clone_size: NA
j_call: TRBJ1-5
v_call: TRBV11-2
cdr3_aa: CASSLGGGRSYQPQHF
cdr3_nt: TGTGCCAGCAGCTTAGGAGGGGGTAGATCCTATCAGCCCCAGCATTTT

d_call: TRBD1
clone_size: NA
j_call: TRBJ2-2
v_call: TRBV5-1
cdr3_aa: CASSALPGQGNTGELFF
cdr3_nt: TGCGCCAGCAGCGCCCTGCCGGGACAGGGAAACACCGGGGAGCTGTTTTTT

d_call: TRBD1
clone_size: NA
j_call: TRBJ1-2
v_call: TRBV7-9
cdr3_aa: CASTTGGGSGYTF
cdr3_nt: TGTGCCAGCACAACAGGGGGCGGGAGTGGCTACACCTTC

d_call: TRBD1
clone_size: NA
j_call: TRBJ2-1
v_call: TRBV27
cdr3_aa: CASSLWSGGSVYNEQFF
cdr3_nt: TGTGCCAGCAGTTTATGGTCAGGGGGCTCCGTCTACAATGAGCAGTTCTTC

d_call: NA
clone_size: few
j_call: TRBJ2-3
v_call: TRBV5-1
cdr3_aa: CASSPGQTDPTDTQYF
cdr3_nt: TGCGCCAGCAGCCCTGGACAGACCGACCCCACAGATACGCAGTATTTT

d_call: NA
clone_size: NA
j_call: TRBJ2-1
v_call: TRBV19
cdr3_aa: CASSPAGDSYNEQFF
cdr3_nt: TGTGCCAGTAGTCCAGCGGGTGACTCCTACAATGAGCAGTTCTTC

d_call: TRBD1
clone_size: NA
j_call: TRBJ2-7
v_call: TRBV5-6
cdr3_aa: CASSLMAGGPYEQYF
cdr3_nt: TGTGCCAGCAGCTTGATGGCAGGGGGACCCTACGAGCAGTACTTC

d_call: NA
clone_size: few
j_call: TRBJ2-6
v_call: TRBV19
cdr3_aa: CASSPTGPISGANVLTF
cdr3_nt: TGTGCCAGTAGTCCGACAGGTCCAATCTCTGGGGCCAACGTCCTGACTTTC

d_call: TRBD1
clone_size: NA
j_call: TRBJ1-1
v_call: TRBV6-1
cdr3_aa: CASSQQGATEAFF
cdr3_nt: TGTGCCAGCAGTCAGCAGGGGGCGACTGAAGCTTTCTTT

d_call: NA
clone_size: few
j_call: TRBJ2-5
v_call: TRBV10-1
cdr3_aa: CASSDSVQTQYF
cdr3_nt: TGCGCCAGCAGTGATAGTGTGCAGACCCAGTACTTC

d_call: TRBD2
clone_size: few
j_call: TRBJ2-5
v_call: TRBV6-6
cdr3_aa: CAIRQRGVETQYF
cdr3_nt: TGTGCCATCCGGCAGCGGGGAGTAGAGACCCAGTACTTC

d_call: NA
clone_size: NA
j_call: TRBJ2-1
v_call: TRBV5-5
cdr3_aa: CASSLLRPNEQFF
cdr3_nt: TGTGCCAGCAGCTTGCTCAGGCCCAATGAGCAGTTCTTC

d_call: NA
clone_size: NA
j_call: TRBJ1-1
v_call: TRBV30
cdr3_aa: CAWGPLNTEAFF
cdr3_nt: TGTGCCTGGGGGCCGTTGAACACTGAAGCTTTCTTT